The next 25 T cell receptor beta chains were all read from a single sample in a study of T-cell reconstitution after alpha-beta-depleted transplantation in children. This sample's TCRbeta library carried unique molecular identifier barcodes. TCRdb ran MiXCR on the PCR reads and lists one entry per CDR3 protein. Of roughly 610,000 distinct CDR3 sequences in the sample, roughly 10% were seen once. Source: PBMCs from the stem cell graft donor, taken from the stem cell graft. These receptors all stem from a human donor who donated a stem cell graft to a child with acute myeloid leukemia.

The chain has TRBV7-2 and TRBJ2-3, with D maybe TRBD2 (6 bases). This CDR3 contains 15 residues. CDR1 and CDR2 from the germline V gene are SGHTA and FQGNSA. The V end was cut by 4 bases, the J end by 2 bases, with 13 bases between. CDR3 in DNA: TGTGCCAGCAGCTCCATGGGACTCCCCACAGATACGCAGTATTTT. This encodes CASSSMGLPTDTQYF.

This clonotype was seen at least ten times. The gene calls are TRBV4-3 and TRBJ2-1, with D hard to call. The CDR3 extends over 12 amino acids. Germline V lookup: CDR1 LGHNA, CDR2 YSLEER. V was cut by 3 bases and J by 2 bases, with 2 bases left in between. CDR3 DNA: TGCGCCAGCAGCCATACCTACAATGAGCAGTTCTTC. This encodes CASSHTYNEQFF.

The table lists this clonotype with a few counts. This chain joins TRBV11-2 and TRBJ2-3; the match to TRBD2 covers 8 bases. V shed 1 base and J 2 bases; nucleotides not matched to a gene: 14. The CDR3 sequence is 19 residues long. Germline V gene lookup returns CDR1 SGHAT and CDR2 FQNNGV. Written as DNA, the CDR3 is TGTGCCAGCAGCTTAGTTCGATTCGCGCTAGCGGGTTCCACAGATACGCAGTATTTT. Its protein is CASSLVRFALAGSTDTQYF.

The genes are TRBV18 and TRBJ1-1, with 10 bases fitting TRBD1. This CDR3 has 15 amino acids. Per germline, CDR1 KGHSH and CDR2 LQKENI. Losses at the gene ends were 4 bases for V and 4 bases for J; bases not matched to a gene: 6. CDR3 in DNA: TGTGCCAGCTCACGGGACGGACAGGGGGGCACTGAAGCTTTCTTT. It specifies CASSRDGQGGTEAFF.

The chain combines TRBV6-1 with TRBJ2-1; 11 bases line up with TRBD1. CDR1 is MNHNS, CDR2 SASEGT, per germline. Trimming at V came to 7 bases and at J to 7 bases, leaving 9 bases not matched to a gene. This CDR3 contains 15 residues. Here the CDR3 reads CASIPDRGRKNEQFF. The DNA of the CDR3 is TGTGCCAGCATTCCGGACAGGGGGCGTAAGAATGAGCAGTTCTTC.

The chain links TRBV19 to TRBJ1-5; D might be TRBD1 (6 bases). The CDR3 runs 16 residues. Germline assignment: CDR1 LNHDA and CDR2 SQIVND (reference sequence). V lost 4 bases and J 7 bases, leaving 20 bases between the germline ends. The CDR3 loop is CASSRPGTFEEQPQHF. The CDR3 nucleotides read TGTGCCAGTAGTAGACCCGGGACATTCGAGGAGCAGCCCCAGCATTTT. Together with reference TRBV19 and TRBJ1-5, the CDR3 gives the full variable domain: DGGITQSPKYLFRKEGQNVTLSCEQNLNHDAMYWYRQDPGQGLRLIYYSQIVNDFQKGDIAEGYSVSREKKESFPLTVTSAQKNPTAFYLCASSRPGTFEEQPQHFGDGTRLSIL.

This clonotype has at least ten counts. In nucleotides, the CDR3 is TGTGCCAGCAGCACAAGACAGGTCCGGGGGAACACTGAAGCTTTCTTT. Translation gives CASSTRQVRGNTEAFF. The V and J genes are TRBV7-2 and TRBJ1-1, with D tentatively TRBD1 (6 bases). CDR3 length: 16 amino acids. The V end lost 5 bases, the J end lost 1 base, and 17 bases lay between the germline ends. The germline V gene encodes CDR1 SGHTA and CDR2 FQGNSA.

This sequence joins TRBV12-3 or TRBV12-4 and TRBJ2-5; TRBD1 matches at 7 bases. Losses at the gene ends were 4 bases for V and 4 bases for J; bases not matched to a gene: 9. CDR3 length equals 15 residues. The CDR3 protein is CASSSPTGMVETQYF. CDR3 DNA: TGTGCCAGCAGTTCGCCGACAGGGATGGTAGAGACCCAGTACTTC.

The chain combines TRBV25-1 with TRBJ2-7, with D perhaps TRBD1 or TRBD2 (5 bases each). Germline V CDR1 and CDR2: MGHDK, SYGVNS. This CDR3 is built from 14 residues. The V end lost 2 bases, the J end lost 4 bases, and 12 bases lay between the germline ends. CDR3: CASSEGGSGYEQYF. The CDR3 DNA follows: TGTGCCAGCAGTGAAGGGGGAAGCGGATACGAGCAGTACTTC.

This clonotype was observed a few times. The J gene is TRBJ1-3, the V gene TRBV25-1; no definite D call. The CDR3 spans 11 residues. Germline assignment: CDR1 MGHDK and CDR2 SYGVNS. Trimming removed 8 bases from V and 8 bases from J, with 10 bases in between. The CDR3 bases are TGTGCCAGCGGGCTAAAGGACACCATATATTTT. Translated, it gives CASGLKDTIYF.

This clonotype was recorded at least ten times. The gene calls are TRBV29-1 and TRBJ1-3, with D perhaps TRBD1 (5 bases). The CDR3 runs 14 residues. Germline CDR1 is SQVTM and CDR2 is ANQGSEA. V was pared by 7 bases and J by 0 bases, with 13 bases between. Here the CDR3 DNA reads TGCAGCGCTTGGACACAGCACTCTGGAAACACCATATATTTT. Translating gives CSAWTQHSGNTIYF.

This clonotype was recorded a few times. The V gene is TRBV20-1, the J gene TRBJ2-7; D gene uncertain. Germline-derived CDR1 and CDR2 are DFQATT and SNEGSKA (reference sequence). Trimming cost V 5 bases and J 0 bases, with 14 bases left between them. This CDR3 comprises 14 residues. The CDR3 reads CSAVISGNSYEQYF. DNA for the CDR3: TGCAGTGCTGTCATAAGTGGTAACTCCTACGAGCAGTACTTC.

The sample holds many counts of this clonotype. The chain couples TRBV12-5 to TRBJ1-1; D perhaps matches TRBD1 (5 bases). V lost 1 base and J lost 5, with 8 bases in between. The CDR3 is made up of 13 amino acids. Germline V CDR1 and CDR2: LGHNT, FRNRAP. The CDR3 here is CASGLGGGTEAFF. CDR3 in DNA: TGTGCTAGTGGTTTGGGGGGGGGAACTGAAGCTTTCTTT.

J is TRBJ2-7 and V is TRBV7-2, with D perhaps matching TRBD2 (5 bases). V shed 1 base and J shed 6 bases, with 13 bases lying between them. Germline CDR1 reads SGHTA; CDR2 reads FQGNSA. This CDR3 spans 14 amino acids. Written as DNA, the CDR3 is TGTGCCAGCAGCTTAGGGGCGGGCCAGACCGAGCAGTACTTC. Translating gives CASSLGAGQTEQYF.

This clonotype was recorded a few times. The genes are TRBV28 and TRBJ2-3; 8 bases agree with TRBD1. V was clipped by 7 bases and J by 7 bases; unmatched bases: 10. The CDR3 length is 14 residues. Germline CDR1 is MDHEN and CDR2 is SYDVKM. The CDR3: CASTADRVLNTQYF. The CDR3 nucleotides are TGTGCCAGCACCGCGGACAGGGTTTTGAATACGCAGTATTTT.

This clonotype has more than one count but fewer than ten. The V and J genes are TRBV20-1 and TRBJ1-1, with 10 bases matching TRBD1. Trimming at V came to 6 bases and at J to 5 bases, leaving 12 bases not matched to a gene. Germline lookup yields CDR1 DFQATT and CDR2 SNEGSKA (reference sequence). The CDR3 is 15 amino acids. In nucleotides, the CDR3 is TGCAGTGCCTTCTCGTGGGACAGGGGAGGGACTGAAGCTTTCTTT. This translates into CSAFSWDRGGTEAFF.

This clonotype came up a few times. The chain recombines TRBV5-1 with TRBJ2-5, with TRBD1 matching over 8 bases. Germline V gives CDR1 SGHRS, CDR2 YFSETQ. There are 14 residues in the CDR3. V lost 4 bases to trimming and J lost 5 bases; unmatched junction nucleotides: 7. DNA of the CDR3: TGCGCCAGCAGCCGGGACAGGTCATTGGAGACCCAGTACTTC. Translating it yields CASSRDRSLETQYF.

Ten or more counts support this clonotype. The chain employs TRBV12-3 or TRBV12-4 and TRBJ2-2, with D unclear. The V and J ends lost 5 bases and 1 base respectively, with 11 bases between them. CDR3 length equals 15 residues. The CDR3 reads CASSPRRLNTGELFF. The DNA for the CDR3 is TGTGCCAGCAGTCCTCGCCGGCTGAACACCGGGGAGCTGTTTTTT.

The chain recombines TRBV11-2 with TRBJ1-3; possibly TRBD1 for D (5 bases). Germline V gives CDR1 SGHAT, CDR2 FQNNGV. Between the trimmed V and J ends, which lost 4 bases and 1 base, there was a span of 20 bases. CDR3 length equals 18 residues. Here the CDR3 DNA reads TGTGCCAGCAGCTCCAGTTGGGGCGGTAGGACTTCTGGAAACACCATATATTTT. Amino acid sequence: CASSSSWGGRTSGNTIYF.

The chain uses TRBV2 and TRBJ2-4; D is possibly TRBD1 or TRBD2 (5 bases each). Between the trimmed V and J ends, which lost 4 bases and 4 bases, there was a span of 5 bases. CDR1 and CDR2 from the germline V gene are SNHLY and FYNNEI. The CDR3 has 12 amino acids. The CDR3 region is CASSGGKNIQYF. In DNA form, the CDR3 reads TGTGCCAGCAGTGGGGGGAAAAACATTCAGTACTTC.

There are many counts of this clonotype. This chain links TRBV28 with TRBJ2-3, with D possibly being TRBD2 (5 bases). With 6 bases removed from V and 2 bases from J, the gap between germline ends came to 15 bases. The CDR3 sequence is 15 residues long. CDR1 MDHEN and CDR2 SYDVKM come from the germline V gene. CDR3 in amino acids: CASSLGLSFTDTQYF. CDR3 bases: TGTGCCAGCAGCTTAGGACTCTCCTTCACAGATACGCAGTATTTT. Variable domain in full (rest from reference TRBV28 and TRBJ2-3): DVKVTQSSRYLVKRTGEKVFLECVQDMDHENMFWYRQDPGLGLRLIYFSYDVKMKEKGDIPEGYSVSREKKERFSLILESASTNQTSMYLCASSLGLSFTDTQYFGPGTRLTVL.

V and J are TRBV21-1 and TRBJ1-5; the table's TRBD1 call for D was not verified on the DNA. TRBV21-1 is described as a pseudogene. CDR3 length equals 18 residues. CDR3 bases: TGTGCCAGCAGCAAAGATTACCTTACAGGGGCAGGGCATCAGCCCCAGCATTTT. This gives the protein CASSKDYLTGAGHQPQHF.

This clonotype was seen more than once but under ten times. The genes are TRBV20-1 and TRBJ2-3; 13 bases map to TRBD2. Per the germline V gene, CDR1 is DFQATT and CDR2 is SNEGSKA (reference sequence). The V gene end was trimmed by 8 bases and the J gene end by 4 bases; junction bases not matched to a gene: 12. The CDR3 runs to 16 residues. This CDR3 reads CSIPRLAGGLADTQYF. The CDR3 nucleotides are TGCAGTATACCGAGACTAGCGGGAGGATTGGCAGATACGCAGTATTTT.

Many counts were recorded for this clonotype. The J gene is TRBJ1-4, the V gene TRBV20-1, with D possibly being TRBD1 (6 bases). From germline, CDR1 is DFQATT and CDR2 SNEGSKA (reference sequence). V was pared by 5 bases and J by 7 bases, with 20 bases between. The CDR3 has 15 amino acids. CDR3 coding DNA: TGCAGTGCTTCACTCCTCTCGGGGGCTGTTGAAAAACTGTTTTTT. Its translation is CSASLLSGAVEKLFF.

The chain recombines TRBV6-2 or TRBV6-3 with TRBJ2-5; maybe TRBD1 (6 bases). The V gene lost 4 bases and the J gene lost 5 bases, with 17 bases spanning the gap. CDR3 length: 15 amino acids. Germline loops: CDR1 MNHEY, CDR2 SVGEGT. Here the CDR3 reads CASSSTSGRGETQYF. The CDR3 DNA reads TGTGCCAGCAGTTCCACCAGCGGTAGGGGGGAGACCCAGTACTTC.